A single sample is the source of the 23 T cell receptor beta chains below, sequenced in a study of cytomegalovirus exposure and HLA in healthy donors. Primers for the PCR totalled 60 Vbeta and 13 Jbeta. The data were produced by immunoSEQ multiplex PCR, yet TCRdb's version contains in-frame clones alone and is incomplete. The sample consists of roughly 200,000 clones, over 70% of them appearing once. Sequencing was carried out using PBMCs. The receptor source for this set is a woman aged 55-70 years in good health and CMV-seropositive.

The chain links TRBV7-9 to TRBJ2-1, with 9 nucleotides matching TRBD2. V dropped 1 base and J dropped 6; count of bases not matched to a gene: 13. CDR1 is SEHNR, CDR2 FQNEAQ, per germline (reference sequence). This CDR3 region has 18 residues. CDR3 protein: CASSLGGLAPPRGNEQFF. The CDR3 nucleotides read TGTGCCAGCAGCTTAGGAGGACTAGCGCCCCCAAGGGGCAATGAGCAGTTCTTC.

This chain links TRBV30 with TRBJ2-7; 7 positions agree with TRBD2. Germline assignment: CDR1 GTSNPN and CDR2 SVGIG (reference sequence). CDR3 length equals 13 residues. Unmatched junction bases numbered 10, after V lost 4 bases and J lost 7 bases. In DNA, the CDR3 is TGTGCCTGGACGCGGGAGAGGTTGGGTGAGCAGTACTTC. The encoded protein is CAWTRERLGEQYF.

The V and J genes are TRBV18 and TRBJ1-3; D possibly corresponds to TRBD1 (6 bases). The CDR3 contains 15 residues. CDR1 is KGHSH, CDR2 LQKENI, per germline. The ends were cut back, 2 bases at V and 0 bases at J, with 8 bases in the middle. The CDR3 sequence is CASSPGQSSGNTIYF. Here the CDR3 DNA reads TGTGCCAGCTCACCAGGACAGAGCTCTGGAAACACCATATATTTT.

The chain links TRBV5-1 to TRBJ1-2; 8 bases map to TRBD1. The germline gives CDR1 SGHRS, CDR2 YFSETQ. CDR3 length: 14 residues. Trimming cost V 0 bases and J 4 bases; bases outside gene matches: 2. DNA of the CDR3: TGCGCCAGCAGCTTGGGGGACAGGTCCTATGGCTACACCTTC. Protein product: CASSLGDRSYGYTF.

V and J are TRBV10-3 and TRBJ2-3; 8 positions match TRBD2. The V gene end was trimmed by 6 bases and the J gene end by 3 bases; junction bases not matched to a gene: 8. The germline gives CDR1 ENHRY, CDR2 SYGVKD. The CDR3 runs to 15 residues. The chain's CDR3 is CAISLRGGQTDTQYF. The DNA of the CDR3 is TGTGCCATCAGCTTACGGGGGGGCCAAACAGATACGCAGTATTTT.

CDR3 coding DNA: TGTGCCAGCAGTTGGGCTCTCGAAAGCTCCTACGAGCAGTACTTC. Translating it yields CASSWALESSYEQYF. The V and J genes are TRBV6-1 and TRBJ2-7; D gene ambiguous. The V gene's germline CDR1 is MNHNS and CDR2 SASEGT. The CDR3 spans 15 residues. V lost 5 bases and J lost 0, with 14 bases in between.

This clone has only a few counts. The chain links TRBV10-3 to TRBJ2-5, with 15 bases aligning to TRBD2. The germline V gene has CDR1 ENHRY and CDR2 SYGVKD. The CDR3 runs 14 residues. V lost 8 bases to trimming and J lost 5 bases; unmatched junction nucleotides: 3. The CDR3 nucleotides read TGTGCCATCTCGGGACTAGCGGGAGGCGAGACCCAGTACTTC. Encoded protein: CAISGLAGGETQYF.

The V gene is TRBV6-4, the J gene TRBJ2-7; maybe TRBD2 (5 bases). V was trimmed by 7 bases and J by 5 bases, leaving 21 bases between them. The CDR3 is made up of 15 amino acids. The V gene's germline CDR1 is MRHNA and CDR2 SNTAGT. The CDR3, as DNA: TGTGCCAGCACCCTCCCTCGGGGTTACGTGCACGAGCAGTACTTC. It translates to CASTLPRGYVHEQYF.

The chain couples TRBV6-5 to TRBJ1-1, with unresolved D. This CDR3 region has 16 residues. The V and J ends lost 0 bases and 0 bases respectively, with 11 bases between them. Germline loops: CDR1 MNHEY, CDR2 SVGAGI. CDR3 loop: CASSYSIGVVNTEAFF. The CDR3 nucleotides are TGTGCCAGCAGTTACTCGATCGGGGTCGTGAACACTGAAGCTTTCTTT.

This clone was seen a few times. The CDR3 bases are TGTGCCAGCAGGGGGATCGGTTCGGGGAGAGAGACCCAGTACTTC. Its protein is CASRGIGSGRETQYF. This rearrangement joins TRBV5-6 to TRBJ2-5; maybe TRBD2 (5 bases). The CDR3 covers 15 residues. V was cut by 5 bases and J by 4 bases, with 18 bases left in between. Per germline, CDR1 SGHDT and CDR2 YYEEEE. Drawing the rest from reference TRBV5-6 and TRBJ2-5, the complete variable domain is DAGVTQSPTHLIKTRGQQVTLRCSPKSGHDTVSWYQQALGQGPQFIFQYYEEEERQRGNFPDRFSGHQFPNYSSELNVNALLLGDSALYLCASRGIGSGRETQYFGPGTRLLVL.

In DNA form, the CDR3 reads TGTGCCAGCAGCTTAGGAGGGGCGGGATATGGCTACACCTTC. Amino acid sequence: CASSLGGAGYGYTF. The chain is built from TRBV7-9 and TRBJ1-2; a possible D gene is TRBD1 (5 bases). The CDR3 is 14 residues long. Looked up from germline, CDR1 is SEHNR and CDR2 is FQNEAQ (reference sequence). Trimming took 1 base from V and 5 from J, leaving 11 bases between them.

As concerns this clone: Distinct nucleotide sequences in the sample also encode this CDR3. The CDR3 nucleotides read TGTGCCTGGAGCGCCCCGAGTACAGCTTTCTTT. This encodes CAWSAPSTAFF. The V and J genes are TRBV30 and TRBJ1-1; D unclear. This CDR3 is built from 11 residues. Trimming removed 3 bases at V and 10 bases at J, with 12 bases between. Germline V gene lookup returns CDR1 GTSNPN and CDR2 SVGIG (reference sequence).

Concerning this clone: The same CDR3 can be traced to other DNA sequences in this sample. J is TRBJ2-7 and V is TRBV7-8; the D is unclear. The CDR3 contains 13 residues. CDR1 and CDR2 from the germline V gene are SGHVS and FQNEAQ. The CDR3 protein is CVSKQKPAYEQYF. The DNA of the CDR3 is TGTGTTAGCAAGCAAAAGCCGGCATACGAGCAGTACTTC.

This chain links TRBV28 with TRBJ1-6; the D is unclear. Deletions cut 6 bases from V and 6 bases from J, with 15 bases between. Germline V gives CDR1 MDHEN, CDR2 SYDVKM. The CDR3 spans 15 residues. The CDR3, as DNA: TGTGCCAGCAGCTTAGGCGGGGTGGGTAATTCACCCCTCCACTTT. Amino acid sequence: CASSLGGVGNSPLHF.

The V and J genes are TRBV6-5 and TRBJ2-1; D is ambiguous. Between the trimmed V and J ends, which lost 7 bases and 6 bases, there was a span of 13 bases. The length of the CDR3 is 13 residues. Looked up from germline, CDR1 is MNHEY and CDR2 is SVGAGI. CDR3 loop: CASTGYSPNEQFF. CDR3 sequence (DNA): TGTGCCAGCACCGGATACAGTCCCAATGAGCAGTTCTTC.

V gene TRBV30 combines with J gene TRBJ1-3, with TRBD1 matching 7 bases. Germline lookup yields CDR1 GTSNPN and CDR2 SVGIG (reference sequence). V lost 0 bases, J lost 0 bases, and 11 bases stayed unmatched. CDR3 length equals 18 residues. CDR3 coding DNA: TGTGCCTGGAGTGTAGACAGGGCCTCCTGGGGCTCTGGAAACACCATATATTTT. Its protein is CAWSVDRASWGSGNTIYF.

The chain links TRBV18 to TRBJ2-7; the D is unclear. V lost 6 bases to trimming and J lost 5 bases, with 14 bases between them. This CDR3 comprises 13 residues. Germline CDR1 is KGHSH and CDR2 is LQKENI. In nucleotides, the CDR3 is TGTGCCAGCTCCCGTTCTCTAGAGGACGAGCAGTACTTC. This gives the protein CASSRSLEDEQYF.

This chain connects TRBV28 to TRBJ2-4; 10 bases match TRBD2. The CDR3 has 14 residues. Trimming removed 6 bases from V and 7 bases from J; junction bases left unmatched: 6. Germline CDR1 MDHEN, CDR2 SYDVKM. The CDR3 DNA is TGTGCCAGCAGAAGCGGGGGGGCCGCGAACATTCAGTACTTC. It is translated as CASRSGGAANIQYF.

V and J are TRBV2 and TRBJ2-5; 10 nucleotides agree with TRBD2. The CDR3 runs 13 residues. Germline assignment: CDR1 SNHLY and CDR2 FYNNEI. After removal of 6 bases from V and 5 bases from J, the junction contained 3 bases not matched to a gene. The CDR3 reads CASSTSGAETQYF. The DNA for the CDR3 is TGTGCCAGCAGCACTAGCGGGGCGGAGACCCAGTACTTC.

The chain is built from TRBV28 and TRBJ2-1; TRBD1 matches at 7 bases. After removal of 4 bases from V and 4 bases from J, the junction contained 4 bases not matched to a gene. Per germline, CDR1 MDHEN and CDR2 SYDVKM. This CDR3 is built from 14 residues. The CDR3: CASSSTGQYNEQFF. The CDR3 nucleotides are TGTGCCAGCAGTTCGACAGGGCAATACAATGAGCAGTTCTTC.

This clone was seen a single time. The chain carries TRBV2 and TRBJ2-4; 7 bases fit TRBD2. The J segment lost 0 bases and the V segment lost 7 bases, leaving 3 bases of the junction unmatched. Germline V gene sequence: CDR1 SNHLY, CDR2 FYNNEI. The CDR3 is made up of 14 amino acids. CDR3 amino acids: CASISGLAKNIQYF. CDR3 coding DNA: TGTGCCAGCATTAGCGGGCTAGCCAAAAACATTCAGTACTTC.

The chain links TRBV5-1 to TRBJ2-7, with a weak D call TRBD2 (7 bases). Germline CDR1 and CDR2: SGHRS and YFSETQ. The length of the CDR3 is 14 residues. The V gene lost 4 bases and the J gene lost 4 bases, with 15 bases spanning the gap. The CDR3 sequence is CASSPQGGGYEQYF. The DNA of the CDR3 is TGCGCCAGCAGCCCCCAAGGGGGGGGATACGAGCAGTACTTC.

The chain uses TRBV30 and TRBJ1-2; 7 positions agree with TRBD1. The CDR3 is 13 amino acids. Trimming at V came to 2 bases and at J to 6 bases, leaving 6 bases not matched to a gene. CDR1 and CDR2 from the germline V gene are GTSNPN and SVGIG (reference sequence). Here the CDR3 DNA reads TGTGCCTGGAGTAAGGGGGCTGGGAATGGCTACACCTTC. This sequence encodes CAWSKGAGNGYTF.